This TCR beta chain comes out of a study of response to subunit inactivated influenza vaccine. Findings and limits, study-wide: Every seasonal influenza vaccination brings in few new T cells, the authors suggested.

Each CDR3 protein is one row after TCRdb ran MiXCR on the RT-PCR reads. Altogether more than 550,000 distinct CDR3 sequences are present, about 11% being singletons, with the ten largest covering around 10%. This clonotype was seen a handful of times. As yet, its antigen is unknown. Mismatch with germline at one junction end may stem from a read error. The sample was also linked to a second study, of T cells expressing NK-cell markers. Turning to that study: Researchers built TCR beta cDNA using 5'RACE template switching with UMIs. Restriction of sorting to alpha-beta TCR T cells was accomplished in several experiments using an anti-gamma-delta TCR antibody. Roughly six donors carried dominant NKG2C+ clonotypes that made up roughly 1.0-7.5% of their CD8+ T cells. HCMV specificity was not established for the expanded NKG2C+ T cell clones.

The input for sequencing was PBMCs from blood, taken on the day of vaccination. The sequence was obtained from a man over 45 who received an inactivated influenza vaccine.

CDR3: CASSLAFEVGEQYF. The CDR3 region has the DNA TGTGCCAGCAGCCTAGCTTTCGAGGTCGGGGAGCAGTACTTC. The chain employs TRBV7-2 and TRBJ2-7; TRBD2 is a possible D gene (5 bases). The CDR3 extends over 14 amino acids. Germline assignment: CDR1 SGHTA and CDR2 FQGNSA.